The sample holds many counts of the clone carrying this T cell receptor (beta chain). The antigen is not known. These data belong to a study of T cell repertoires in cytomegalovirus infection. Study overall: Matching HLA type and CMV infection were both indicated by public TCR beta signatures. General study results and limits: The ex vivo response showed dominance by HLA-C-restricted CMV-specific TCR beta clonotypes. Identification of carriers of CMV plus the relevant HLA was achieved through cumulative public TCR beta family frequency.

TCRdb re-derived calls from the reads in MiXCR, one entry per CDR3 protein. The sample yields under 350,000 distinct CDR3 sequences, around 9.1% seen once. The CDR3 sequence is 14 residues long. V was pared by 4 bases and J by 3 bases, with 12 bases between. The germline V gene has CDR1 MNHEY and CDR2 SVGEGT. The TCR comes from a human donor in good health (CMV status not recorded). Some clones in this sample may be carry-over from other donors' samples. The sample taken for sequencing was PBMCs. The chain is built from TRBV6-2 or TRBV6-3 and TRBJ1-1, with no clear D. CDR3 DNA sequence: TGTGCCAGCAGTTGGAGCATATTTGACACTGAAGCTTTCTTT. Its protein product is CASSWSIFDTEAFF.